The 14 T cell receptor beta chains presented below share a single source sample, sequenced in a study of T cells after yellow fever vaccination. TCRdb reprocessed the 5' RACE reads via MiXCR and lists one record per CDR3 protein. The repertoire holds hundreds of thousands of distinct CDR3 sequences, with roughly 14% as singletons. Sequenced here: PBMCs, sampled on the day of the yellow fever booster vaccination. The receptors were sampled from a man under 40 who received the YFV17D yellow fever vaccine.

The chain couples TRBV6-5 to TRBJ1-1; D is perhaps TRBD1 (6 bases). Germline V gene lookup returns CDR1 MNHEY and CDR2 SVGAGI. CDR3 length: 16 amino acids. V was trimmed by 0 bases and J by 1 base, leaving 12 bases between them. The CDR3 protein is CASSYSAGGANTEAFF. The CDR3 DNA follows: TGTGCCAGCAGTTACTCTGCCGGGGGCGCGAACACTGAAGCTTTCTTT.

This rearrangement joins TRBV20-1 to TRBJ2-7; 12 positions agree with TRBD2. The V gene's germline CDR1 is DFQATT and CDR2 SNEGSKA (reference sequence). The CDR3 totals 14 residues. The V segment lost 5 bases and the J segment 4 bases; nucleotides outside the gene matches: 6. The CDR3 reads CSAPTSGRKYEQYF. In nucleotides, the CDR3 is TGCAGTGCTCCGACTAGCGGGAGAAAGTACGAGCAGTACTTC.

Ten or more counts support this clonotype. The chain recombines TRBV7-8 with TRBJ2-5; D is unclear. Trimming shortened V by 2 bases and J by 2 bases, and 9 bases separated the two germline ends. The CDR3 consists of 14 residues. Germline CDR1 SGHVS, CDR2 FQNEAQ. CDR3 amino acids: CASSLRFIQETQYF. DNA for the CDR3: TGTGCCAGCAGCTTACGTTTCATTCAAGAGACCCAGTACTTC.

The chain joins TRBV10-1 to TRBJ1-5; tentatively, D is TRBD1 (6 bases). The CDR3 is 13 amino acids. Trimming stripped 9 bases from V and 0 bases from J, with 9 bases between. Germline CDR1 and CDR2: WNHNN and SYGVQD (reference sequence). CDR3 DNA sequence: TGCGCCAGGGGACACTCTAGCAATCAGCCCCAGCATTTT. It specifies CARGHSSNQPQHF.

This clonotype was found many times. The genes are TRBV7-8 and TRBJ2-3; 16 positions agree with TRBD2. From germline, CDR1 is SGHVS and CDR2 FQNEAQ. The junction had 7 bases not matched to a gene; V was cut back by 1 base and J by 6 bases. The CDR3 sequence is 18 residues long. The CDR3 reads CASSLVGTSGRVVDTQYF. CDR3 coding DNA: TGTGCCAGCAGCTTAGTCGGGACTAGCGGGAGGGTGGTGGATACGCAGTATTTT.

This clonotype occurred many times. The chain uses TRBV7-2 and TRBJ2-1; no firm D call. V was cut by 5 bases and J by 5 bases, with 10 bases left in between. CDR1 and CDR2 from the germline V gene are SGHTA and FQGNSA. This CDR3 contains 13 residues. The CDR3: CASSLARNNEQFF. CDR3 DNA sequence: TGTGCCAGCAGCCTTGCCAGAAACAATGAGCAGTTCTTC.

The table lists this clonotype with many counts. The chain is built from TRBV29-1 and TRBJ1-3, with D perhaps matching TRBD1 (5 bases). CDR1 is SQVTM and CDR2 is ANQGSEA in the germline V gene. The CDR3 sequence is 16 residues long. Trimming removed 2 bases at V and 2 bases at J, with 16 bases between. The CDR3 loop reads CSVESGQLTAGNTIYF. Written as DNA, the CDR3 is TGCAGCGTTGAATCGGGGCAGTTGACAGCTGGAAACACCATATATTTT.

The CDR3, as DNA: TGCAGCGCCCGTCTCGGAACTTCCCAGAACACTGAAGCTTTCTTT. Translating gives CSARLGTSQNTEAFF. This chain connects TRBV29-1 to TRBJ1-1; D remains ambiguous. With 7 bases removed from V and 1 base from J, the gap between germline ends came to 19 bases. This CDR3 region has 15 residues. Germline CDR1 is SQVTM and CDR2 is ANQGSEA.

The chain combines TRBV9 with TRBJ2-1; D unresolved. This CDR3 contains 16 residues. V dropped 0 bases and J dropped 3 bases, with 13 bases sitting between them. CDR1 and CDR2 from the germline V gene are SGDLS and YYNGEE. Here the CDR3 reads CASSVELGSNYNEQFF. The DNA for the CDR3 is TGTGCCAGCAGCGTAGAGCTCGGCTCCAACTACAATGAGCAGTTCTTC.

The V and J genes are TRBV6-2 or TRBV6-3 and TRBJ1-5; D uncertain. The CDR3 contains 15 residues. Trimming left V 6 bases short and J 0 bases short, with 12 bases between. Looked up from germline, CDR1 is MNHEY and CDR2 is SVGEGT. The CDR3 DNA follows: TGTGCCAGCAGAAAGGGTCAGCATAGCAATCAGCCCCAGCATTTT. It specifies CASRKGQHSNQPQHF.

This rearrangement joins TRBV7-9 to TRBJ2-5; 7 nucleotides line up with TRBD2. From germline, CDR1 is SEHNR and CDR2 FQNEAQ (reference sequence). The CDR3 totals 15 residues. V dropped 5 bases and J dropped 1; count of bases not matched to a gene: 7. CDR3 in amino acids: CASSTPAGLQETQYF. As DNA, the CDR3 is TGTGCCAGCAGCACGCCAGCGGGGCTCCAAGAGACCCAGTACTTC. The complete variable domain, with remaining parts taken from reference TRBV7-9 and TRBJ2-5, reads DTGVSQNPRHKITKRGQNVTFRCDPISEHNRLYWYRQTLGQGPEFLTYFQNEAQLEKSRLLSDRFSAERPKGSFSTLEIQRTEQGDSAMYLCASSTPAGLQETQYFGPGTRLLVL.

This clonotype has more than one count but fewer than ten. The rearrangement links TRBV11-2 to TRBJ2-2; D gene unclear. This CDR3 has 14 amino acids. Germline V gene sequence: CDR1 SGHAT, CDR2 FQNNGV. Deletions cut 2 bases from V and 0 bases from J, with 4 bases between. The CDR3 is CASSLRTNTGELFF. The DNA of the CDR3 is TGTGCCAGCAGCTTAAGGACGAACACCGGGGAGCTGTTTTTT.

This chain connects TRBV9 to TRBJ2-1, with 10 bases matching TRBD1. There are 14 residues in the CDR3. V was pared by 2 bases and J by 15 bases, with 11 bases of the junction left unmatched. Germline assignment: CDR1 SGDLS and CDR2 YYNGEE. The CDR3 coding sequence is TGTGCCAGCAGCGTCCAGCCTGGGACAGGGGAGTCGTTCTTC. The encoded protein is CASSVQPGTGESFF.

The V gene is TRBV4-2, the J gene TRBJ2-5; D is unresolved. This CDR3 has 13 residues. CDR1 is LGHNA, CDR2 YNFKEQ, per germline. Deletions cut 4 bases from V and 9 bases from J, with 15 bases between. Written as DNA, the CDR3 is TGTGCCAGCAGCCCTGGGGTCCCGGGTCCCCAGTACTTC. Residues: CASSPGVPGPQYF.